This T cell receptor (beta chain) is from a study of blood T cells in healthy people across ages. Study results and limitations: In these data, TCR beta diversity tracked strongly with naive T cell percentage.

Note on this clonotype: What it binds is not known.

The second PCR ran about 6 to 12 cycles with a sample-barcoded 5' primer and J-beta primers. Each CDR3 protein gets one entry after TCRdb re-called the 5' RACE reads with MiXCR. The table has about a million distinct CDR3 sequences, about 48% seen once; the top ten hold 13%. Each donor had 7.5 to 10 milliliters of peripheral blood drawn. The clonotype comes from a man aged 25 to 45 in good health. The specimen sequenced was blood.

The CDR3 reads CSVVLRPGELFF. CDR3 DNA: TGCAGCGTTGTTCTGAGGCCCGGGGAGCTGTTTTTT. The chain combines TRBV29-1 with TRBJ2-2; D is ambiguous. The CDR3 consists of 12 residues. Trimming cost V 4 bases and J 6 bases, with 9 bases left between them. The germline gives CDR1 SQVTM, CDR2 ANQGSEA.